One sample yielded the 28 T cell receptor beta chains listed below, sequenced in a study of CD8 T cells in Susac syndrome. cDNA came from about 0.46 to 1 ug RNA primed by random hexamers. One entry per CDR3 protein, called by TCRdb with MiXCR from the immunoSEQ multiplex PCR reads. The profile shows 250,000 to 300,000 distinct CDR3 sequences, 70% to 90% of them singletons. Sequencing was performed on CD8+ T cells from PBMCs. The receptors shown here come from a human donor with multiple sclerosis.

The chain combines TRBV19 with TRBJ1-5; D ambiguous. Germline V gives CDR1 LNHDA, CDR2 SQIVND (reference sequence). CDR3 length: 16 residues. Trimming cost V 6 bases and J 2 bases, with 17 bases left between them. CDR3 amino acids: CASRSQKGIGNQPQHF. CDR3 sequence (DNA): TGTGCCAGTAGAAGCCAGAAGGGAATCGGCAATCAGCCCCAGCATTTT.

The rearrangement joins TRBV2 to TRBJ1-5; the match to TRBD1 covers 8 bases. The germline V gene encodes CDR1 SNHLY and CDR2 FYNNEI. Germline trimming cut 3 bases from V and 2 bases from J; bases unmatched to any gene: 0. The CDR3 covers 14 residues. The CDR3 reads CASSEGQGNQPQHF. The DNA of the CDR3 is TGTGCCAGCAGTGAGGGACAGGGCAATCAGCCCCAGCATTTT.

The V and J genes are TRBV5-6 and TRBJ2-1; D possibly matches TRBD1 or TRBD2 (5 bases each). Germline CDR1 reads SGHDT; CDR2 reads YYEEEE. Trimming took 6 bases from V and 4 from J, leaving 11 bases between them. The CDR3 covers 13 residues. The DNA of the CDR3 is TGTGCCAGCACCCGGGACCCATACAATGAGCAGTTCTTC. It translates to CASTRDPYNEQFF.

V is TRBV6-5 and J is TRBJ2-1; 8 nucleotides match TRBD1. V trimming: 0 bases; J trimming: 5 bases; junction bases outside the gene matches: 3. This CDR3 has 15 amino acids. Germline V gene sequence: CDR1 MNHEY, CDR2 SVGAGI. The CDR3 DNA sequence: TGTGCCAGCAGTTACTCTTCAGGGGGCCACAATGAGCAGTTCTTC. It yields the protein CASSYSSGGHNEQFF.

The chain couples TRBV7-6 to TRBJ2-7; 9 bases are a match to TRBD2. V lost 1 base to trimming and J lost 4 bases; unmatched junction nucleotides: 5. The length of the CDR3 is 15 residues. CDR1 and CDR2 from the germline V gene are SGHVS and FNYEAQ. The CDR3 protein is CASSLELAGLYEQYF. The DNA of the CDR3 is TGTGCCAGCAGCTTAGAGCTAGCGGGGTTGTACGAGCAGTACTTC. The full variable domain, its missing parts supplied by reference TRBV7-6 and TRBJ2-7, is GAGVSQSPRYKVTKRGQDVALRCDPISGHVSLYWYRQALGQGPEFLTYFNYEAQQDKSGLPNDRFSAERPEGSISTLTIQRTEQRDSAMYRCASSLELAGLYEQYFGPGTRLTVT.

This clonotype has just one count. V gene TRBV19 combines with J gene TRBJ1-2; no clear D gene. V shed 1 base and J shed 8 bases, with 8 bases lying between them. The CDR3 sequence is 12 residues long. Germline V lookup: CDR1 LNHDA, CDR2 SQIVND (reference sequence). The CDR3 spells CASSIGGSGYTF. CDR3 sequence (DNA): TGTGCCAGTAGTATAGGAGGGTCCGGCTACACCTTC.

The chain has TRBV27 and TRBJ2-7; 9 bases map to TRBD2. CDR1 is MNHEY and CDR2 is SMNVEV in the germline V gene (reference sequence). This CDR3 contains 13 residues. The V and J ends lost 8 bases and 2 bases, in that order; junction bases with no gene match: 4. The DNA for the CDR3 is TGTGCCAGCCGACTAGCGGAGACCTACGAGCAGTACTTC. It translates to CASRLAETYEQYF.

This chain joins TRBV5-1 and TRBJ2-1; 11 nucleotides agree with TRBD2. The CDR3 has 17 amino acids. The ends lost 0 bases at V and 4 bases at J; junction bases unmatched: 6. Germline CDR1 reads SGHRS; CDR2 reads YFSETQ. The CDR3 sequence is CASSLVASGGIYNEQFF. CDR3 coding DNA: TGCGCCAGCAGCTTGGTGGCTAGCGGGGGGATATACAATGAGCAGTTCTTC.

The chain combines TRBV29-1 with TRBJ2-2, with D maybe TRBD1 (6 bases). Germline assignment: CDR1 SQVTM and CDR2 ANQGSEA. The CDR3 is 12 amino acids. Written as DNA, the CDR3 is TGCACCGGGACACTGGTTACCGGGGAGCTGTTTTTT. Translating it yields CTGTLVTGELFF.

The count of this clonotype is one. The chain employs TRBV29-1 and TRBJ1-1; TRBD1 aligns across 11 bases. This CDR3 spans 14 amino acids. The germline gives CDR1 SQVTM, CDR2 ANQGSEA. V shed 6 bases, J shed 5 bases, and the junction held 8 bases outside the gene matches. The CDR3 here is CSVLGQGARTEAFF. The CDR3 region has the DNA TGCAGCGTGCTCGGACAGGGGGCGAGGACTGAAGCTTTCTTT.

This clonotype occurred a few times. The chain has TRBV4-1 and TRBJ2-7, with 8 nucleotides matching TRBD1. Per the germline V gene, CDR1 is MGHRA and CDR2 is YSYEKL. The ends lost 3 bases at V and 6 bases at J; junction bases unmatched: 10. The CDR3 is 15 residues long. CDR3 amino acids: CASSHPGTGLREQYF. In nucleotides, the CDR3 is TGCGCCAGCAGCCACCCCGGGACAGGTCTTCGCGAGCAGTACTTC.

The genes are TRBV28 and TRBJ2-5; the D is unclear. V shed 6 bases and J shed 2 bases, with 13 bases lying between them. CDR1 MDHEN and CDR2 SYDVKM come from the germline V gene. The CDR3 is 14 residues long. DNA for the CDR3: TGTGCCAGCAGGGGGTTTACCGGTCAAGAGACCCAGTACTTC. It encodes CASRGFTGQETQYF.

The rearrangement joins TRBV6-2 or TRBV6-3 to TRBJ2-7; 9 nucleotides align to TRBD2. The CDR3 spans 15 residues. The ends lost 7 bases at V and 9 bases at J; junction bases unmatched: 16. Germline CDR1 reads MNHEY; CDR2 reads SVGEGT. The DNA for the CDR3 is TGTGCCAGCACCTCGCCCGGGACTAGCTTCCTGGGGCAGTACTTC. Translating it yields CASTSPGTSFLGQYF.

V is TRBV15 and J is TRBJ1-2; unclear D gene. CDR1 and CDR2 from the germline V gene are LNHNV and YYDKDF (reference sequence). Trimming removed 0 bases at V and 6 bases at J, with 8 bases between. This CDR3 has 13 amino acids. This CDR3 is CATSREVGHGYTF. In DNA, the CDR3 is TGTGCCACCAGCAGAGAGGTTGGACATGGCTACACCTTC.

The V gene is TRBV30, the J gene TRBJ2-7; no firm D call. V was clipped by 1 base and J by 0 bases, with 4 bases between them. From germline, CDR1 is GTSNPN and CDR2 SVGIG (reference sequence). The CDR3 loop spans 12 amino acids. The CDR3 region is CAWSAGSYEQYF. Here the CDR3 DNA reads TGTGCCTGGAGTGCGGGCTCCTACGAGCAGTACTTC.

This chain's CDR3 is CASTGDSGGENIQYF. Written as DNA, the CDR3 is TGTGCCAGCACCGGGGACAGTGGGGGCGAAAACATTCAGTACTTC. J is TRBJ2-4 and V is TRBV6-6, with 7 bases lining up with TRBD1. CDR1 MNHNY and CDR2 SVGAGI come from the germline V gene (reference sequence). Germline trimming cut 7 bases from V and 5 bases from J; bases unmatched to any gene: 11. This CDR3 spans 15 amino acids.

J is TRBJ2-7 and V is TRBV7-8, with D possibly TRBD1 on 5 matching bases. This CDR3 spans 12 amino acids. Germline V gene lookup returns CDR1 SGHVS and CDR2 FQNEAQ. Trimming shortened V by 1 base and J by 7 bases, and 8 bases separated the two germline ends. CDR3 loop: CASSLVTEEQYF. CDR3 in DNA: TGTGCCAGCAGCTTAGTGACAGAAGAGCAGTACTTC.

The chain recombines TRBV11-2 with TRBJ2-5; TRBD2 matches at 8 bases. Germline V gene sequence: CDR1 SGHAT, CDR2 FQNNGV. This CDR3 region has 19 residues. Trimming took 4 bases from V and 5 from J; bases not matched to a gene: 21. CDR3 amino acids: CASSCYPDGKRGWDETQYF. The CDR3 nucleotides read TGTGCCAGCAGCTGCTATCCTGACGGAAAGCGGGGGTGGGATGAGACCCAGTACTTC. The full variable domain, its missing parts supplied by reference TRBV11-2 and TRBJ2-5, is EAGVAQSPRYKIIEKRQSVAFWCNPISGHATLYWYQQILGQGPKLLIQFQNNGVVDDSQLPKDRFSAERLKGVDSTLKIQPAKLEDSAVYLCASSCYPDGKRGWDETQYFGPGTRLLVL.

V usage is TRBV5-1 and J usage is TRBJ2-1, with 7 bases fitting TRBD1. This CDR3 has 16 amino acids. With V trimmed by 4 bases and J by 10 bases, 17 bases remained unmatched. The germline CDR1 and CDR2 sequences are SGHRS and YFSETQ. CDR3 nucleotides: TGCGCCAGCAGCGAGACCTCCGGGACAGCTTCGGGCGAGCAGTTCTTC. Residues: CASSETSGTASGEQFF. The variable domain in full, with the rest retrieved from reference TRBV5-1 and TRBJ2-1, is KAGVTQTPRYLIKTRGQQVTLSCSPISGHRSVSWYQQTPGQGLQFLFEYFSETQRNKGNFPGRFSGRQFSNSRSEMNVSTLELGDSALYLCASSETSGTASGEQFFGPGTRLTVL.

V usage is TRBV4-3 and J usage is TRBJ2-7; the D is unclear. The CDR3 is 15 residues long. Germline CDR1 reads LGHNA; CDR2 reads YSLEER. V lost 2 bases and J 5 bases, leaving 16 bases between the germline ends. This CDR3 reads CASSQRWQVPNEQYF. CDR3 coding DNA: TGCGCCAGCAGCCAAAGATGGCAGGTCCCGAACGAGCAGTACTTC.

This clonotype has just one count. This sequence joins TRBV6-6 and TRBJ2-7, with D possibly TRBD2 on 7 matching bases. The CDR3 runs to 13 residues. Germline values: CDR1 MNHNY, CDR2 SVGAGI (reference sequence). Trimming cost V 8 bases and J 5 bases, with 16 bases left between them. The CDR3 coding sequence is TGTGCCAGCTTTCACGGGGGGCTGGACGAGCAGTACTTC. Residues: CASFHGGLDEQYF.

This clonotype appeared a few times. The chain recombines TRBV6-5 with TRBJ1-5, with D possibly matching TRBD1 (5 bases). Germline CDR1 reads MNHEY; CDR2 reads SVGAGI. This CDR3 has 15 amino acids. V was cut by 4 bases and J by 1 base, with 11 bases left in between. The CDR3 coding sequence is TGTGCCAGCAGTTTGTGGTGGGACAGCAATCAGCCCCAGCATTTT. Encoded protein: CASSLWWDSNQPQHF.

This chain connects TRBV28 to TRBJ2-2, with no clear D. The CDR3 length is 14 residues. V gave up 2 bases and J gave up 3 bases, with 7 bases separating them. In germline, CDR1 is MDHEN, CDR2 SYDVKM. The CDR3 spells CASSLLWDTGELFF. CDR3 DNA sequence: TGTGCCAGCAGTTTACTCTGGGACACCGGGGAGCTGTTTTTT. Together with reference TRBV28 and TRBJ2-2, the CDR3 gives the full variable domain: DVKVTQSSRYLVKRTGEKVFLECVQDMDHENMFWYRQDPGLGLRLIYFSYDVKMKEKGDIPEGYSVSREKKERFSLILESASTNQTSMYLCASSLLWDTGELFFGEGSRLTVL.

The chain uses TRBV20-1 and TRBJ2-4; maybe TRBD1 (5 bases). CDR1 and CDR2 from the germline V gene are DFQATT and SNEGSKA (reference sequence). This CDR3 has 17 amino acids. V lost 1 base and J lost 0, with 16 bases in between. CDR3 nucleotides: TGCAGTGCTAGAGGGTCAGGGCGTCAAGTAGCCAAAAACATTCAGTACTTC. Its translation is CSARGSGRQVAKNIQYF.

The rearrangement links TRBV20-1 to TRBJ1-6; 7 nucleotides agree with TRBD1. Germline V gives CDR1 DFQATT, CDR2 SNEGSKA (reference sequence). The CDR3 runs 16 residues. After removal of 5 bases from V and 4 bases from J, the junction contained 11 bases not matched to a gene. The CDR3 nucleotides read TGCAGTGCTGGAAAGGACAGGTTGTCGTATAATTCACCCCTCCACTTT. Translating it yields CSAGKDRLSYNSPLHF.

The J gene is TRBJ2-6, the V gene TRBV30; maybe TRBD2 (5 bases). The CDR3 is made up of 19 amino acids. Looked up from germline, CDR1 is GTSNPN and CDR2 is SVGIG (reference sequence). Trimming took 4 bases from V and 3 from J, leaving 25 bases between them. CDR3 DNA: TGTGCCTGGAAAATCATGGGAGCTAAGAGCCTAGGTGGGGCCAACGTCCTGACTTTC. Translated, it gives CAWKIMGAKSLGGANVLTF. The variable domain in full, with the rest retrieved from reference TRBV30 and TRBJ2-6, is SQTIHQWPATLVQPVGSPLSLECTVEGTSNPNLYWYRQAAGRGLQLLFYSVGIGQISSEVPQNLSASRPQDRQFILSSKKLLLSDSGFYLCAWKIMGAKSLGGANVLTFGAGSRLTVL.

The sample holds one count of this clonotype. The chain links TRBV5-1 to TRBJ2-7, with 10 positions matching TRBD1. Germline V gene sequence: CDR1 SGHRS, CDR2 YFSETQ. After removal of 4 bases from V and 2 bases from J, the junction contained 9 bases not matched to a gene. This CDR3 comprises 16 residues. DNA of the CDR3: TGCGCCAGCAGCCCCATGACAGGGGGCTCTACCTACGAGCAGTACTTC. The encoded protein is CASSPMTGGSTYEQYF.

The genes are TRBV4-1 and TRBJ2-3; TRBD1 aligns across 8 bases. Germline trimming cut 5 bases from V and 2 bases from J; bases unmatched to any gene: 9. This CDR3 region has 16 residues. Germline CDR1 reads MGHRA; CDR2 reads YSYEKL. The DNA for the CDR3 is TGCGCCAGCAGCAGCCCCGGGACAGGACTCACAGATACGCAGTATTTT. It yields the protein CASSSPGTGLTDTQYF.